This TCR beta chain was obtained from a study of graft-versus-host responses after intestinal transplantation. Turning to the study itself: Transplantation in recipients was multivisceral, liver-intestinal, or isolated intestinal. Every recipient had anti-thymocyte globulin induction and 2 to 4 years of tacrolimus plus steroids.

This clone was detected only once. What it binds is unknown. The CDR3 contains 16 residues. Trimming pared 0 bases from V and 3 bases from J, leaving 13 bases between. Germline lookup yields CDR1 SGHDT and CDR2 YYEEEE. Clones were sequenced by immunoSEQ multiplex PCR, and TCRdb holds only the in-frame ones, with some missing. The sample carries under 130,000 clones, over 85% recorded once. Findings and limits, study-wide: Graft-donor T cell macrochimerism coincided with high graft-versus-host to host-versus-graft clonal ratios in allografts. GvH clones surfaced in recipient marrow, some emerging earlier in ileum or blood.

This TCR derives from a human donor who received an intestinal transplant. Sequenced material: unstimulated CD8+ T cells sorted from spleen or lymph node cells, taken before intestinal transplant. This chain links TRBV5-6 with TRBJ2-1; D is perhaps TRBD1 or TRBD2 (5 bases each). The CDR3 loop reads CASSLEEAGSYNEQFF. For the CDR3, the DNA is TGTGCCAGCAGCTTGGAAGAGGCAGGGAGCTACAATGAGCAGTTCTTC.